The clone carrying this T cell receptor (beta chain) showed up many times. Its antigen is unidentified. The germline V gene encodes CDR1 MNHEY and CDR2 SVGAGI. V lost 4 bases to trimming and J lost 0 bases, with 16 bases between them. The CDR3 covers 16 residues. Time point noted: newly diagnosed GD, antithyroid drugs for less than 3 months. Researchers made the TCR library from RNA that was extracted from PBMCs. The data belong to a study of regulatory T cells in long-lasting Graves disease. General study points: Persistent disease samples used TRBV28, TRBJ1-2 and TRBJ2-5 preferentially.

Researchers made TCR beta libraries by using iRepertoire HTBI primers and running Arm-PCR on CDR3 regions. TCRdb recomputed calls from the multiplex PCR reads with MiXCR, one row per CDR3 protein. The table lists roughly 500,000 distinct CDR3 sequences, about 13% of them singletons. Separately, the same data were catalogued under a study of T cells in Graves' hyperthyroidism and ophthalmopathy.

J is TRBJ2-7 and V is TRBV6-5, with a possible D match to TRBD2 (5 bases). Sequencing was performed on peripheral blood mononuclear cells (PBMCs), taken at new diagnosis, from a patient treated with antithyroid drugs. This receptor was obtained from a man aged 25-40 years with Graves disease. CDR3 bases: TGTGCCAGCAGTTGGCGCTCGGACTCGACCTCCTACGAGCAGTACTTC. Translation gives CASSWRSDSTSYEQYF.